What follows are 27 T cell receptor beta chains derived from one specimen sequenced in a study of PD-L1 blockade in urothelial cancer. The protocol was immunoSEQ multiplex PCR, while the TCRdb copy is restricted to in-frame clones and leaves out a portion. The sample has about 120,000 clones, approximately 85% seen once. Time point here: peripheral blood 6 weeks after treatment start. Sequenced material: PBMCs, taken around atezolizumab (anti-PD-L1) treatment. These receptors all stem from a man aged 50-59 years with urothelial cancer.

V usage is TRBV5-1 and J usage is TRBJ2-5, with TRBD1 matching 9 bases. CDR1 and CDR2 (germline): SGHRS, YFSETQ. CDR3 length equals 14 residues. The V gene end was trimmed by 4 bases and the J gene end by 5 bases; junction bases not matched to a gene: 6. CDR3 loop: CASSPGQGTETQYF. The CDR3 DNA reads as TGCGCCAGCAGCCCCGGACAGGGGACGGAGACCCAGTACTTC.

This clone was detected only a few times. The chain has TRBV19 and TRBJ1-3; 9 bases match TRBD1. The ends lost 7 bases at V and 3 bases at J; junction bases unmatched: 7. CDR1 and CDR2 from the germline V gene are LNHDA and SQIVND (reference sequence). CDR3 length: 15 amino acids. CDR3: CASNPTGGFGNTIYF. The CDR3 DNA follows: TGTGCCAGTAACCCTACAGGGGGCTTTGGAAACACCATATATTTT.

The V and J genes are TRBV7-2 and TRBJ2-3; 7 bases are a match to TRBD2. The CDR3 runs to 19 residues. Looked up from germline, CDR1 is SGHTA and CDR2 is FQGNSA. The trim removed 4 bases at V and 1 base at J, leaving 17 bases unmatched. The DNA for the CDR3 is TGTGCCAGCAGCTCCCCCCAGGGCGGGAGACGGGCGGGCACAGATACGCAGTATTTT. Amino acids: CASSSPQGGRRAGTDTQYF.

V and J are TRBV5-1 and TRBJ2-7; 7 bases are a match to TRBD1. Germline V lookup: CDR1 SGHRS, CDR2 YFSETQ. V shed 4 bases and J 5 bases; nucleotides not matched to a gene: 9. This CDR3 comprises 14 residues. This chain's CDR3 is CASSIHRGYNEQYF. CDR3 sequence (DNA): TGCGCCAGCAGCATACACAGGGGCTATAACGAGCAGTACTTC.

This rearrangement joins TRBV27 to TRBJ2-7; 7 bases are shared with TRBD1. The CDR3 contains 17 residues. Germline V CDR1 and CDR2: MNHEY, SMNVEV (reference sequence). The V gene end was trimmed by 1 base and the J gene end by 2 bases; junction bases not matched to a gene: 11. This CDR3 is CASSLFGYRQGPYEQYF. As DNA, the CDR3 is TGTGCCAGCAGTTTATTCGGTTATCGACAGGGCCCCTACGAGCAGTACTTC.

The chain recombines TRBV6-6 with TRBJ2-7; 7 nucleotides line up with TRBD1. The CDR3 loop spans 14 amino acids. V trimming: 4 bases; J trimming: 7 bases; junction bases outside the gene matches: 10. Germline V lookup: CDR1 MNHNY, CDR2 SVGAGI (reference sequence). The CDR3 loop is CASSFRGPPGEQYF. CDR3 DNA sequence: TGTGCCAGCAGTTTTAGGGGGCCCCCTGGGGAGCAGTACTTC.

This rearrangement joins TRBV7-9 to TRBJ1-2; D uncertain. The CDR3 is 12 residues long. Trimming removed 5 bases from V and 8 bases from J, with 12 bases in between. Germline CDR1 reads SEHNR; CDR2 reads FQNEAQ (reference sequence). CDR3 amino acids: CASSQPRGGYTF. The CDR3 DNA reads TGTGCCAGCAGCCAACCCCGGGGAGGCTACACCTTC.

The chain is built from TRBV4-1 and TRBJ1-2; D gene ambiguous. Germline values: CDR1 MGHRA, CDR2 YSYEKL. V lost 5 bases to trimming and J lost 3 bases, with 13 bases between them. The CDR3 runs 14 residues. The CDR3 reads CASSAPGGYYGYTF. CDR3 in DNA: TGCGCCAGCAGCGCACCGGGAGGATACTATGGCTACACCTTC.

This chain uses TRBV6-1 with TRBJ2-3; 7 bases are shared with TRBD2. The CDR3 length is 15 residues. Germline V lookup: CDR1 MNHNS, CDR2 SASEGT. The V segment lost 6 bases and the J segment 3 bases; nucleotides outside the gene matches: 9. The CDR3 DNA sequence: TGTGCCAGCAGAGTGGGCGGGAGAAGGACAGATACGCAGTATTTT. Its translation: CASRVGGRRTDTQYF.

This chain's CDR3 is CASSQDGGIGTQYF. CDR3 DNA sequence: TGTGCCAGCAGCCAAGACGGCGGGATAGGGACCCAGTACTTC. J is TRBJ2-5 and V is TRBV4-2; TRBD2 might be the D (6 bases). CDR3 length equals 14 residues. Per germline, CDR1 LGHNA and CDR2 YNFKEQ. V lost 0 bases, J lost 7 bases, and 12 bases lay in between.

This chain joins TRBV7-9 and TRBJ1-2; 7 nucleotides match TRBD1. CDR1 and CDR2 from the germline V gene are SEHNR and FQNEAQ (reference sequence). CDR3 size: 15 residues. Unmatched junction bases numbered 7, after V lost 2 bases and J lost 4 bases. CDR3: CASSLNLGGGYGYTF. For the CDR3, the DNA is TGTGCCAGCAGCTTAAATTTAGGGGGCGGCTATGGCTACACCTTC.

The rearrangement links TRBV18 to TRBJ2-7; 9 bases agree with TRBD1. The CDR3 spans 16 residues. Trimming at V came to 4 bases and at J to 3 bases, leaving 10 bases not matched to a gene. CDR1 KGHSH and CDR2 LQKENI come from the germline V gene. CDR3 nucleotides: TGTGCCAGCTCACAATTTTCCGGGACAGGGAACTACGAGCAGTACTTC. Translated: CASSQFSGTGNYEQYF.

The CDR3 reads CATSRDPQYEQYF. CDR3 bases: TGTGCCACCAGCAGAGATCCGCAGTACGAGCAGTACTTC. This rearrangement joins TRBV15 to TRBJ2-7; D not certain. The CDR3 extends over 13 amino acids. Trimming shortened V by 0 bases and J by 4 bases, and 7 bases separated the two germline ends. The germline V gene encodes CDR1 LNHNV and CDR2 YYDKDF (reference sequence).

This chain uses TRBV7-8 with TRBJ2-7; 10 bases align to TRBD2. Unmatched junction bases numbered 27, after V lost 5 bases and J lost 2 bases. The CDR3 loop spans 22 amino acids. Germline-derived CDR1 and CDR2 are SGHVS and FQNEAQ. The CDR3 DNA sequence: TGTGCCAGCAGCCCCGGGTTCGGTGAGGCTAGCGGGAGATCCTATTTCCCCTACGAGCAGTACTTC. Protein product: CASSPGFGEASGRSYFPYEQYF.

The rearrangement links TRBV6-5 to TRBJ2-7, with D unresolved. The germline gives CDR1 MNHEY, CDR2 SVGAGI. V was clipped by 5 bases and J by 7 bases, with 15 bases between them. CDR3 length: 13 amino acids. The CDR3 coding sequence is TGTGCCAGCAGTGGGTACCCGGCCGGGGAGCAGTACTTC. Translated: CASSGYPAGEQYF.

The chain uses TRBV2 and TRBJ2-7; 11 bases fit TRBD2. Germline CDR1 is SNHLY and CDR2 is FYNNEI. J gave up 5 bases and V 0 bases, and 9 bases lay outside the gene matches. The CDR3 totals 17 residues. The CDR3 coding sequence is TGTGCCAGCAGTGAAGCGCTTCTAACTAGCGGGAGTCACGAGCAGTACTTC. Amino acid sequence: CASSEALLTSGSHEQYF.

This rearrangement joins TRBV9 to TRBJ2-3, with a weak D call TRBD1 (5 bases). V gave up 0 bases and J gave up 0 bases, with 8 bases separating them. This CDR3 region has 15 residues. Germline V CDR1 and CDR2: SGDLS, YYNGEE. This chain's CDR3 is CASSVGGASTDTQYF. CDR3 in DNA: TGTGCCAGCAGCGTAGGTGGGGCGAGCACAGATACGCAGTATTTT.

The rearrangement joins TRBV14 to TRBJ2-5, with 13 nucleotides matching TRBD2. The germline V gene encodes CDR1 SGHDN and CDR2 FVKESK. CDR3 size: 16 residues. V shed 3 bases, J shed 7 bases, and the junction held 8 bases outside the gene matches. CDR3 sequence: CASSQPGLAGLGTQYF. The CDR3 DNA reads TGTGCCAGCAGCCAGCCGGGACTAGCGGGACTAGGGACCCAGTACTTC.

The chain has TRBV7-9 and TRBJ1-5, with 7 positions matching TRBD1. The germline CDR1 and CDR2 sequences are SEHNR and FQNEAQ (reference sequence). The CDR3 is 15 residues long. The V and J ends lost 4 bases and 1 base, in that order; junction bases with no gene match: 4. CDR3 sequence: CASSSQGISNQPQHF. DNA of the CDR3: TGTGCCAGCAGCTCACAGGGGATCAGCAATCAGCCCCAGCATTTT.

The gene calls are TRBV28 and TRBJ2-7; 10 bases are shared with TRBD2. The length of the CDR3 is 17 residues. From germline, CDR1 is MDHEN and CDR2 SYDVKM. The J segment lost 5 bases and the V segment lost 6 bases, leaving 16 bases of the junction unmatched. CDR3 DNA sequence: TGTGCCAGCAGACCCATCCGTCTAGCGGGAGAGGGGAACGAGCAGTACTTC. This sequence encodes CASRPIRLAGEGNEQYF.

This clone was counted once. This chain joins TRBV28 and TRBJ2-2; TRBD1 aligns across 7 bases. The CDR3 extends over 17 amino acids. J lost 7 bases, V lost 3 bases, and 14 bases had no gene match. Germline lookup yields CDR1 MDHEN and CDR2 SYDVKM. In DNA, the CDR3 is TGTGCCAGCAGTTTTAGGGGAAGGGGGCTGAATGGCGGGGAGCTGTTTTTT. It yields the protein CASSFRGRGLNGGELFF.

This sequence joins TRBV9 and TRBJ2-7; TRBD1 matches 7 bases. J lost 2 bases, V lost 1 base, and 0 bases had no gene match. Germline V gives CDR1 SGDLS, CDR2 YYNGEE. The CDR3 has 13 residues. CDR3: CASSVQGAYEQYF. The CDR3 DNA follows: TGTGCCAGCAGCGTACAGGGGGCCTACGAGCAGTACTTC.

The chain combines TRBV5-1 with TRBJ2-2, with TRBD2 identical over 8 bases. Looked up from germline, CDR1 is SGHRS and CDR2 is YFSETQ. V lost 5 bases, J lost 2 bases, and 14 bases stayed unmatched. The CDR3 is 18 residues long. The CDR3 protein is CASRGRSGMTDNTGELFF. DNA of the CDR3: TGCGCCAGCAGGGGGCGTAGCGGGATGACGGATAACACCGGGGAGCTGTTTTTT.

V is TRBV28 and J is TRBJ2-6; the D is unclear. Looked up from germline, CDR1 is MDHEN and CDR2 is SYDVKM. The CDR3 has 13 residues. V lost 2 bases and J lost 4, with 3 bases in between. In DNA, the CDR3 is TGTGCCAGCAGTTTACAGGGGGCCAACGTCCTGACTTTC. This sequence encodes CASSLQGANVLTF.

V and J are TRBV5-5 and TRBJ2-2, with D hard to call. Deletions cut 3 bases from V and 5 bases from J, with 8 bases between. CDR1 is SGHKS, CDR2 YYEKEE, per germline (reference sequence). The CDR3 has 13 amino acids. The CDR3 reads CASSSDMTGELFF. CDR3 bases: TGTGCCAGCAGCTCAGACATGACCGGGGAGCTGTTTTTT.

This clone has just one count. The chain recombines TRBV27 with TRBJ2-1, with 10 bases that match TRBD2. Trimming cost V 0 bases and J 1 base; bases outside gene matches: 9. CDR3 length: 19 residues. The germline gives CDR1 MNHEY, CDR2 SMNVEV (reference sequence). The CDR3 nucleotides are TGTGCCAGCAGTTTATCAAGCGGGAGGGTGAGTGGGTCCTACAATGAGCAGTTCTTC. It is translated as CASSLSSGRVSGSYNEQFF.

This clone was recorded only once. The V and J genes are TRBV18 and TRBJ2-1; D may be TRBD1 (6 bases). The germline CDR1 and CDR2 sequences are KGHSH and LQKENI. The CDR3 covers 14 residues. Between the trimmed V and J ends, which lost 6 bases and 8 bases, there was a span of 17 bases. This CDR3 reads CASSGAGAGYEQFF. CDR3 bases: TGTGCCAGCTCCGGTGCAGGGGCTGGTTATGAGCAGTTCTTC.